This TCR beta chain was sequenced during a study of shared clonotypes between healthy human individuals. Study-wide findings and caveats: The expectation was that sequencing depth would affect clonotype sharing among donors.

Deep-level assay runs were performed. The data were produced by immunoSEQ multiplex PCR, yet TCRdb's version contains in-frame clones alone and is incomplete. The sample records millions of clones, just over 90% being singletons. Points on this clone: Its specificity is not known.

The CDR3 totals 14 residues. Germline CDR1 is SGHTA and CDR2 is FQGNSA. V shed 5 bases, J shed 5 bases, and the junction held 2 bases outside the gene matches. This clonotype was sampled from a man between 18 and 35 years old in good health. The sample consisted of naive CD4+ T cells sorted from blood. As to subset: CD45RA+ positively selected. The chain is built from TRBV7-2 and TRBJ2-1, with 11 bases that match TRBD2. The CDR3 sequence is CASSGLAGNNEQFF. Here the CDR3 DNA reads TGTGCCAGCAGCGGACTAGCGGGCAACAATGAGCAGTTCTTC.